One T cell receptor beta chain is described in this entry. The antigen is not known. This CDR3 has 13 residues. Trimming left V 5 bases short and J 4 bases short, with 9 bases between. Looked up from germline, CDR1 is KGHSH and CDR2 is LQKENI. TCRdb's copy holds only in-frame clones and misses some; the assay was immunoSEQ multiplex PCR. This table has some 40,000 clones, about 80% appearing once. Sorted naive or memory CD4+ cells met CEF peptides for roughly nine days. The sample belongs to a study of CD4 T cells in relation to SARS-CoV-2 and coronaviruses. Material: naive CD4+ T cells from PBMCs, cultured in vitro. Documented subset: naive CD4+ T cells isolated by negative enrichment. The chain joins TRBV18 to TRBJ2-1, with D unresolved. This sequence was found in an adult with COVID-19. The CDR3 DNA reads TGTGCCAGCTCAACGACACGGTACAATGAGCAGTTCTTC. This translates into CASSTTRYNEQFF.